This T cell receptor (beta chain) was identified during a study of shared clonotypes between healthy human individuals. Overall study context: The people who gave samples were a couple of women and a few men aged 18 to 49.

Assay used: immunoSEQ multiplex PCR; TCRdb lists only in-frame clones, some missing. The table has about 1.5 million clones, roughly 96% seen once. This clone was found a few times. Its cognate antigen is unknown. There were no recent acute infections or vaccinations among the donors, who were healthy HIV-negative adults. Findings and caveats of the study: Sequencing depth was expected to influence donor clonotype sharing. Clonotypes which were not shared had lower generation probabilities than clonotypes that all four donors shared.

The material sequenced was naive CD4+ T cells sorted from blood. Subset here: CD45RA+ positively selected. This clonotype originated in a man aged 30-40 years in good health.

CDR3 sequence: CSATGTSRSDTQYF. The CDR3, as DNA: TGCAGCGCCACTGGGACTAGTCGCTCAGATACGCAGTATTTT. The V call is TRBV29-1, the J call TRBJ2-3, with 8 positions matching TRBD2. CDR3 size: 14 residues. Germline V gives CDR1 SQVTM, CDR2 ANQGSEA. J was trimmed by 4 bases and V by 7 bases; bases with no gene match: 10.